These T cell receptor beta chains were read from a single sample in a study of T-cell memory formation after mild COVID-19. MiXCR was run by TCRdb on the 5' RACE reads, yielding one entry per CDR3 protein. The sample lists around 12,000 distinct CDR3 sequences, approximately 14% occurring once. The sample comprised PBMCs or a T cell subset sorted from them (not recorded which). The receptors shown here come from a man between 18 and 35 years old who had mild COVID-19 (a few samples of this study predate the infection). Cell type and time point are not known. Each CDR3 is given with its conserved first and last residue. The D gene is left open where the match is weak. The size field is filled for only some rows; it gives once, few, many or a size class.

j_call | v_call | d_call | clone_size | cdr3_aa | cdr3_nt
TRBJ2-7 | TRBV7-3 | - | many | CASSLSAGPYEQYF | TGTGCCAGCAGCTTATCAGCGGGCCCCTACGAGCAGTACTTC
TRBJ2-7 | TRBV23-1 | - | few | CASSPVGAHEQYF | TGCGCCAGCAGTCCCGTAGGAGCCCACGAGCAGTACTTC
TRBJ2-1 | TRBV20-1 | - | few | CSAGRPGGTQFF | TGCAGTGCTGGCCGTCCCGGGGGCACGCAGTTCTTC
TRBJ2-3 | TRBV4-2 | TRBD2 | many | CASSQETPSGYTQYF | TGTGCCAGCAGCCAAGAGACGCCTAGCGGTTATACGCAGTATTTT
TRBJ1-2 | TRBV20-1 | - | many | CSARGPRDWDYGYTF | TGCAGTGCTAGAGGCCCCAGGGATTGGGACTATGGCTACACCTTC
TRBJ1-1 | TRBV4-2 | - | - | CASSQGGDHTYPEAFF | TGTGCCAGCAGCCAAGGAGGAGACCACACTTATCCTGAAGCTTTCTTT
TRBJ2-7 | TRBV20-1 | - | - | CSARDSGGLEQYF | TGCAGTGCTAGAGATTCAGGGGGGCTTGAGCAGTACTTC
TRBJ2-1 | TRBV4-3 | TRBD2 | - | CASSFGGRTKNNEQFF | TGCGCCAGCAGCTTCGGCGGGAGGACCAAAAACAATGAGCAGTTCTTC
TRBJ1-6 | TRBV11-2 | - | medium-sized | CASSFGPSSYNSPLHF | TGTGCCAGCAGCTTCGGGCCGAGCTCCTATAATTCACCCCTCCACTTT
TRBJ2-5 | TRBV20-1 | TRBD2 | many | CSASNSGGPKETQYF | TGCAGTGCTTCAAATAGCGGGGGCCCAAAAGAGACCCAGTACTTC
TRBJ2-6 | TRBV5-1 | - | many | CASSLVGAAYSGANVLTF | TGCGCCAGCAGCTTGGTGGGTGCAGCGTACTCTGGGGCCAACGTCCTGACTTTC
TRBJ2-7 | TRBV20-1 | - | many | CSARDPVRVYEQYF | TGCAGTGCTAGGGACCCAGTGAGGGTTTACGAGCAGTACTTC
TRBJ2-7 | TRBV7-6 | - | once | CASSLRGRGSYEQYF | TGTGCCAGCAGCTTACGGGGCAGGGGCTCCTACGAGCAGTACTTC
TRBJ1-4 | TRBV5-4 | TRBD1 | - | CASSLGTGKLFF | TGTGCCAGCAGCCTTGGGACAGGCAAACTGTTTTTT
TRBJ1-2 | TRBV4-1 | TRBD1 | many | CASSPAGETGAHYGYTF | TGCGCCAGCAGCCCCGCTGGAGAAACAGGGGCCCACTATGGCTACACCTTC
TRBJ1-2 | TRBV6-5 | TRBD1 | many | CASSYVPGGTVYYGYTF | TGTGCCAGCAGTTACGTTCCGGGTGGGACAGTTTACTATGGCTACACCTTC
TRBJ2-7 | TRBV24-1 | - | few | CATSPPISGALAEQYF | TGTGCCACCAGCCCCCCTATATCGGGGGCCTTGGCCGAGCAGTACTTC
TRBJ2-1 | TRBV27 | TRBD2 | many | CASSLSGGPANEQFF | TGTGCCAGCAGTCTAAGCGGGGGCCCAGCCAATGAGCAGTTCTTC
TRBJ1-1 | TRBV5-1 | TRBD1 | - | CASSLVTGVEAFF | TGCGCCAGCAGCTTGGTTACAGGGGTTGAAGCTTTCTTT
TRBJ2-7 | TRBV6-2/TRBV6-3 | TRBD1 | many | CASSYTRGQTYEQYF | TGTGCCAGCAGTTATACGAGGGGGCAAACCTACGAGCAGTACTTC
TRBJ2-1 | TRBV7-9 | TRBD1 | many | CASSLGQGYYNEQFF | TGTGCCAGCAGCTTAGGACAGGGCTACTACAATGAGCAGTTCTTC
TRBJ2-5 | TRBV2 | - | once | CASSEGAVVQETQYF | TGTGCCAGCAGTGAAGGTGCGGTCGTCCAAGAGACCCAGTACTTC
TRBJ2-3 | TRBV7-9 | TRBD2 | - | CASSLTSGGTDTQYF | TGTGCCAGCAGCCTGACTAGCGGGGGTACAGATACGCAGTATTTT